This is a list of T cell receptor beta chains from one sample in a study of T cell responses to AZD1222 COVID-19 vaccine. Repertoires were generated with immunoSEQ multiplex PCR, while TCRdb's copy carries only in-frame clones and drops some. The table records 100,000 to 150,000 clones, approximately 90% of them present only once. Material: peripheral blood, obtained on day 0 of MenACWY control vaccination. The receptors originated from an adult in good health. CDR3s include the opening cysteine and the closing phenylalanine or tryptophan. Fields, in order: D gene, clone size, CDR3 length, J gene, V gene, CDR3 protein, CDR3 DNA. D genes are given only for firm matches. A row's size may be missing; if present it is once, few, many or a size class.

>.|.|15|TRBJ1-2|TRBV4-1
CASSQDSVPFYGYTF
TGCGCCAGCAGCCAAGACAGCGTACCCTTCTATGGCTACACCTTC
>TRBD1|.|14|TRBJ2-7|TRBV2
CASKSGTGDKEQYF
TGTGCCAGTAAATCCGGGACAGGGGATAAAGAGCAGTACTTC
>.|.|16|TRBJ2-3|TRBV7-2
CASSLGVLGAGDTQYF
TGTGCCAGCAGCCTGGGGGTGTTGGGGGCTGGAGATACGCAGTATTTT
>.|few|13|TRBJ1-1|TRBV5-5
CASSLWGETEAFF
TGTGCCAGCAGCTTGTGGGGGGAAACGGAAGCTTTCTTT
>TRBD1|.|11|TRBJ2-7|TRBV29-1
CSVTRQGGQYF
TGCAGCGTTACCCGACAGGGGGGGCAGTACTTC
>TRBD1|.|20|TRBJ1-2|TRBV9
CASSVGMTRTGRIAGYGYTF
TGTGCCAGCAGCGTAGGAATGACCCGGACAGGGCGGATAGCTGGGTATGGCTACACCTTC
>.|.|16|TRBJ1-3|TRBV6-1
CASSEARRLSGNTIYF
TGTGCCAGCAGTGAAGCGCGGCGGCTCTCTGGAAACACCATATATTTT
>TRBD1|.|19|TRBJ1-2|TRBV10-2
CASTGSVSSGGFGFSGYTF
TGCGCCAGCACTGGATCAGTTTCGTCAGGGGGGTTTGGCTTCAGTGGCTACACCTTC
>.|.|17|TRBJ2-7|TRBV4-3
CASSQGSQVGVSYEQYF
TGCGCCAGCAGCCAGGGGTCTCAGGTGGGGGTCTCCTACGAGCAGTACTTC
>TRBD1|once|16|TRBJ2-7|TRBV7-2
CASSRQPGQPTVEQYF
TGTGCCAGCAGCAGACAACCGGGACAGCCGACCGTTGAGCAGTACTTC
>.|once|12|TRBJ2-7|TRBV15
CATSRAGGEQYF
TGTGCCACCAGCCGCGCCGGTGGGGAGCAGTACTTC
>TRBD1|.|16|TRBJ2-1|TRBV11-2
CASSLVGTGGIHEQFF
TGTGCCAGCAGCTTGGTCGGGACAGGAGGCATCCATGAGCAGTTCTTC
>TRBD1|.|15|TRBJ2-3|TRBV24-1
CATSGDRGVTDTQYF
TGTGCCACCAGCGGAGACAGGGGGGTCACAGATACGCAGTATTTT
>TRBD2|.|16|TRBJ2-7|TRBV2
CASSGDWGLASYEQYF
TGTGCCAGCAGCGGGGACTGGGGACTAGCCTCCTACGAGCAGTACTTC
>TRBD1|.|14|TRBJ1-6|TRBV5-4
CASSPDRDNSPLHF
TGTGCCAGCAGCCCAGACAGGGATAATTCACCCCTCCACTTT
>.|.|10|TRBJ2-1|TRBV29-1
CSVEGNEQFF
TGCAGCGTCGAAGGCAATGAGCAGTTCTTC
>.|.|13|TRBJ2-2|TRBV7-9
CASSSLAPGELFF
TGTGCCAGCAGCTCTCTAGCGCCCGGGGAGCTGTTTTTT
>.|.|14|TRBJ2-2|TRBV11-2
CASSLDKPTGELFF
TGTGCCAGCAGCTTAGATAAGCCTACCGGGGAGCTGTTTTTT
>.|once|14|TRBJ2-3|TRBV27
CASSSGLRTDTQYF
TGTGCCAGCAGTTCCGGGCTGCGCACAGATACGCAGTATTTT
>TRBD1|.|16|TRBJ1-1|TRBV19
CASSMDRRTVNTEAFF
TGTGCCAGTAGTATGGACAGGAGAACGGTGAACACTGAAGCTTTCTTT
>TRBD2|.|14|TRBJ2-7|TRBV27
CASSSTSSRYEQYF
TGTGCCAGCAGTTCGACTAGCTCCCGTTACGAGCAGTACTTC
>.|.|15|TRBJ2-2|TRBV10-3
CAITPGAANTGELFF
TGTGCCATCACCCCTGGGGCCGCGAACACCGGGGAGCTGTTTTTT
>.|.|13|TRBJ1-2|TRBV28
CASTNGVRYGYTF
TGTGCCAGCACAAATGGGGTTAGGTATGGCTACACCTTC
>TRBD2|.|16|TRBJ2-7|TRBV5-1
CASSSGTSGGNEEQYF
TGCGCCAGCAGTTCCGGGACTAGCGGGGGGAATGAGGAGCAGTACTTC
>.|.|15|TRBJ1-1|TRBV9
CASSPEGRRDTEAFF
TGTGCCAGCAGCCCTGAGGGGCGCCGGGACACTGAAGCTTTCTTT
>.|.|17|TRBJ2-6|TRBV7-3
CASSVTGSHSGANVLTF
TGTGCCAGCAGCGTAACAGGGTCCCACTCTGGGGCCAACGTCCTGACTTTC
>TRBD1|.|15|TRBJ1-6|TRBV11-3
CASSPQTGMNSPLHF
TGTGCCAGCAGCCCACAGACAGGGATGAATTCACCCCTCCACTTT
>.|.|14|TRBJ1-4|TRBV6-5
CASSSAATNEKLFF
TGTGCCAGCAGTTCAGCCGCAACTAATGAAAAACTGTTTTTT
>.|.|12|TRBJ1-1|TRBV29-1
CSAGTPNTEAFF
TGCAGCGCGGGGACACCGAACACTGAAGCTTTCTTT
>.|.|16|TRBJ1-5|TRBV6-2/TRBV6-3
CASSYSRSGQSFPQHF
TGTGCCAGCAGTTACTCGAGATCCGGCCAAAGTTTTCCCCAGCATTTT
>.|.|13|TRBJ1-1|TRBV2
CASRSELETEAFF
TGTGCCAGCAGGAGCGAGCTGGAGACTGAAGCTTTCTTT
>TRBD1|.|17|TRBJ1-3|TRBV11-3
CASSRGQGSSFGNTIYF
TGTGCCAGCAGCCGAGGACAGGGCTCTTCCTTCGGAAACACCATATATTTT
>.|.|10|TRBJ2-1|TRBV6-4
CASSVTEQFF
TGTGCCAGCAGTGTGACTGAGCAGTTCTTC
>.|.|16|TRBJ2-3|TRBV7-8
CASRGGAQGRTDTQYF
TGTGCCAGCAGGGGGGGTGCCCAGGGGAGGACAGATACGCAGTATTTT
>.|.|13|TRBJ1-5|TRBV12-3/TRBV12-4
CASSLQDRQPQHF
TGTGCCAGCAGTTTACAGGACCGTCAGCCCCAGCATTTT
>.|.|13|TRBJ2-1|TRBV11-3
CASSGDFHNEQFF
TGTGCCAGCAGCGGGGACTTTCACAATGAGCAGTTCTTC
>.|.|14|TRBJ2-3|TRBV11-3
CASSLIGSTDTQYF
TGTGCCAGCAGCTTAATCGGTAGCACAGATACGCAGTATTTT
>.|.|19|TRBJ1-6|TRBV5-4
CASSLGVPGRFSYNSPLHF
TGTGCCAGCAGCTTGGGGGTTCCAGGGCGCTTCTCCTATAATTCACCCCTCCACTTT
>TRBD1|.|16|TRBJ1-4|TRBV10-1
CASSTRETGASEKLFF
TGCGCCAGCAGCACGAGAGAGACAGGGGCGAGTGAAAAACTGTTTTTT
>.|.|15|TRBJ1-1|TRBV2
CASSEIGGANTEAFF
TGTGCCAGCAGTGAGATCGGGGGGGCGAACACTGAAGCTTTCTTT
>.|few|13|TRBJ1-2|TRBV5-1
CASSFSGDYGYTF
TGCGCCAGCAGCTTTTCAGGGGACTATGGCTACACCTTC
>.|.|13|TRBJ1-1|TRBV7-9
CASSSQENTEAFF
TGTGCCAGCAGCTCACAGGAGAACACTGAAGCTTTCTTT
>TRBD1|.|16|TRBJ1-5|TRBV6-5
CASSYWDRGGGQPQHF
TGTGCCAGCAGTTACTGGGACAGGGGGGGAGGTCAGCCCCAGCATTTT
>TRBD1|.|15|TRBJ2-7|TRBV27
CASRARGQGHYEQYF
TGTGCCAGCCGAGCACGGGGACAGGGTCACTACGAGCAGTACTTC
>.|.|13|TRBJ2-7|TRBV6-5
CASSPRGSYEQYF
TGTGCCAGCAGTCCCCGAGGGAGTTACGAGCAGTACTTC
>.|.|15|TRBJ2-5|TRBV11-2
CASSLDGGLGETQYF
TGTGCCAGCAGCTTAGACGGGGGGCTAGGAGAGACCCAGTACTTC
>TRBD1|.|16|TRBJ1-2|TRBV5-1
CASSRDSGQGANGYTF
TGCGCCAGCAGCCGAGACTCGGGACAGGGGGCGAATGGCTACACCTTC
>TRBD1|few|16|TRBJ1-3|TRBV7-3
CASSFKGARSGNTIYF
TGTGCCAGCAGCTTTAAGGGGGCAAGGTCTGGAAACACCATATATTTT
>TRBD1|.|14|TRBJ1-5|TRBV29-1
CSVGGDSSNQPQHF
TGCAGCGTCGGGGGGGACAGTAGCAATCAGCCCCAGCATTTT
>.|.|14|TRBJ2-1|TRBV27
CASSYSPSYNEQFF
TGTGCCAGCAGTTATAGCCCTTCCTACAATGAGCAGTTCTTC
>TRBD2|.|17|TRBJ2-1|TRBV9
CASSVVLAGARVYEQFF
TGTGCCAGCAGCGTAGTCCTAGCGGGAGCCCGTGTCTATGAGCAGTTCTTC
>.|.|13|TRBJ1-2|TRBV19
CASSTDNNYGYTF
TGTGCCAGTAGTACAGACAATAACTATGGCTACACCTTC
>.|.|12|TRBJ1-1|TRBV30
CAWSVRGVEAFF
TGTGCCTGGAGTGTACGGGGGGTTGAAGCTTTCTTT
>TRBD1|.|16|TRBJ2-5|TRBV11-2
CASSLVGGAEGETQYF
TGTGCCAGCAGCTTAGTAGGGGGCGCAGAAGGAGAGACCCAGTACTTC
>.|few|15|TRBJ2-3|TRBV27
CASSPRTMSTDTQYF
TGTGCCAGTTCCCCCCGGACTATGAGCACAGATACGCAGTATTTT
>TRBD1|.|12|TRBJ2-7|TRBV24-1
CATSGQGAEQYF
TGTGCCACCAGTGGCCAGGGGGCCGAGCAGTACTTC